This T cell receptor (beta chain) was recovered during a study of response to subunit inactivated influenza vaccine. This clonotype is medium-sized (0.01 to 0.1%). A single record per CDR3 protein comes from TCRdb applying MiXCR to the RT-PCR reads. The sample holds 180,000 or so distinct CDR3 sequences; approximately 12% are singletons and the top ten take less than 30%. V shed 2 bases, J shed 7 bases, and the junction held 11 bases outside the gene matches. Per the germline V gene, CDR1 is MGHDK and CDR2 is SYGVNS. This CDR3 is 16 amino acids long. These records were also assigned to another study, of T cells expressing NK-cell markers. That source notes: For TCR beta, cDNA was produced by 5'RACE template switching with UMIs. Sorted CD3+CD56-NKG2C+, CD3+CD56+NKG2C- and CD3+CD56+NKG2C+ T cells were the source of the TCR beta repertoires.

Sequencing used CD8+ T cells sorted from PBMCs, obtained about 13 days after vaccination. The chain recombines TRBV25-1 with TRBJ2-5, with 9 bases lining up with TRBD2. The clonotype originates from a man over 45 who received an inactivated influenza vaccine. CDR3 sequence: CASSESLIAGERTQYF. The CDR3 DNA is TGTGCCAGCAGTGAAAGTTTGATAGCGGGAGAGCGGACCCAGTACTTC.